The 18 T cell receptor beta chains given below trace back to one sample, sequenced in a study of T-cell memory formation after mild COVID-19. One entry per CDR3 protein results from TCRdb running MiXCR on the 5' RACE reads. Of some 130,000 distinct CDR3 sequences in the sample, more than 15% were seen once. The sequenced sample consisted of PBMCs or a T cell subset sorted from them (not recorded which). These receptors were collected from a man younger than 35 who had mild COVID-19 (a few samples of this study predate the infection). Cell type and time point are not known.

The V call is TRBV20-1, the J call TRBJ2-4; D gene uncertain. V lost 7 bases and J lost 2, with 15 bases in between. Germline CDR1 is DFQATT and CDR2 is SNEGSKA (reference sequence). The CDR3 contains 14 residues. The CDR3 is CSGQDGFTKNIQYF. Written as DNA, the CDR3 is TGCAGTGGGCAGGATGGTTTTACCAAAAACATTCAGTACTTC.

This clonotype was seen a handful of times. CDR3 bases: TGCGCCAGCAGCTTGAAGTTGGGGGTAGAGACCCAGTACTTC. Encoded protein: CASSLKLGVETQYF. The chain is built from TRBV5-1 and TRBJ2-5, with D tentatively TRBD1 or TRBD2 (5 bases each). Germline assignment: CDR1 SGHRS and CDR2 YFSETQ. The CDR3 is 14 residues long. With 1 base removed from V and 4 bases from J, the gap between germline ends came to 11 bases.

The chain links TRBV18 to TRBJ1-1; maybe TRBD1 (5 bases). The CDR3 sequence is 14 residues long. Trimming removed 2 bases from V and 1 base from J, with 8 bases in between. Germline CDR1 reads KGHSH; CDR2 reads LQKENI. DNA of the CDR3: TGTGCCAGCTCACCAACGGACACGAACACTGAAGCTTTCTTT. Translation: CASSPTDTNTEAFF.

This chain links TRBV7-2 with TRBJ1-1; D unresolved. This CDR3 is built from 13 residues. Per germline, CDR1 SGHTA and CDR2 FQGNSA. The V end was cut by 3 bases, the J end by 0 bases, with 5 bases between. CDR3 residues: CASSFSVNTEAFF. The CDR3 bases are TGTGCCAGCAGCTTCTCGGTGAACACTGAAGCTTTCTTT.

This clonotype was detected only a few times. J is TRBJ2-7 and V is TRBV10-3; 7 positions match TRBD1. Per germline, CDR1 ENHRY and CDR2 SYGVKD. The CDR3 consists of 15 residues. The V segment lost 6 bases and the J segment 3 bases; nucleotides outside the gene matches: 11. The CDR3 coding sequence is TGTGCCATCAGGGGGGACAGCGCGATGGGCTACGAGCAGTACTTC. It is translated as CAIRGDSAMGYEQYF.

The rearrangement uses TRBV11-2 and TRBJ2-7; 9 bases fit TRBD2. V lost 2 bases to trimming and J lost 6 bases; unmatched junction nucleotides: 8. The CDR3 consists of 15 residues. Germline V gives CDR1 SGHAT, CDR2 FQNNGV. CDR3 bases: TGTGCCAGCAGCTTATGGCGGGGGGGAATTTCCGAGCAGTACTTC. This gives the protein CASSLWRGGISEQYF. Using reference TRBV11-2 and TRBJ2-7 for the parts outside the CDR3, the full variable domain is EAGVAQSPRYKIIEKRQSVAFWCNPISGHATLYWYQQILGQGPKLLIQFQNNGVVDDSQLPKDRFSAERLKGVDSTLKIQPAKLEDSAVYLCASSLWRGGISEQYFGPGTRLTVT.

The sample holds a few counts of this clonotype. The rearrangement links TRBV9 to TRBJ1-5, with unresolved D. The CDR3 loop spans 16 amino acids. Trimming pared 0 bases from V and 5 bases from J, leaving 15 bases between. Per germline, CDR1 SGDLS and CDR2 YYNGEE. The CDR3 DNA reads TGTGCCAGCAGCGTAGGAGGAGGTCCCCTGGATCAGCCCCAGCATTTT. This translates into CASSVGGGPLDQPQHF.

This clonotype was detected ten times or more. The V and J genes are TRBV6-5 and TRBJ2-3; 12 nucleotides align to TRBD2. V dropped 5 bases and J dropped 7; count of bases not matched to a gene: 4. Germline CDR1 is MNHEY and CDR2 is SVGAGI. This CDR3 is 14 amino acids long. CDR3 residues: CASSLAGGSYTQYF. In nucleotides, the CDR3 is TGTGCCAGCAGTCTAGCGGGGGGGTCATATACGCAGTATTTT.

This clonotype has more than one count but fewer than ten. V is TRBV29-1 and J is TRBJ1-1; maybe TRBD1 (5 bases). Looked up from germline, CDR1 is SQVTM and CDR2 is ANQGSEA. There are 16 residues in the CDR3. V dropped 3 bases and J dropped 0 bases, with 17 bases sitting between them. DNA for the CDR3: TGCAGCGTTGATTCAGGCAGGGATTCGGTGAACACTGAAGCTTTCTTT. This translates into CSVDSGRDSVNTEAFF.

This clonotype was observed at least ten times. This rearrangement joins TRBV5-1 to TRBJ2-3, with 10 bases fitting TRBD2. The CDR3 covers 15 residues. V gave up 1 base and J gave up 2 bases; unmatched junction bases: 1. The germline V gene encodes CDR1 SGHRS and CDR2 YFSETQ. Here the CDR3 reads CASSLTSGNTDTQYF. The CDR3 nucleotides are TGCGCCAGCAGCTTGACTAGCGGGAACACAGATACGCAGTATTTT.

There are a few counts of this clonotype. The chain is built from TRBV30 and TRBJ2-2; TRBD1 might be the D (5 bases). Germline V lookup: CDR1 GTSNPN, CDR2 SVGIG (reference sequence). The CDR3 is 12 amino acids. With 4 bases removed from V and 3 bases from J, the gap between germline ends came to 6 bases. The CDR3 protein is CAWTGYTGELFF. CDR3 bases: TGTGCCTGGACAGGGTACACCGGGGAGCTGTTTTTT.

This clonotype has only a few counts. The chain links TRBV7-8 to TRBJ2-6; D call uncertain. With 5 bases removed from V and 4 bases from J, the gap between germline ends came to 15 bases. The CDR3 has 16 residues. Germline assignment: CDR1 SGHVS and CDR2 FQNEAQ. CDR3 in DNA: TGTGCCAGCAGCATCAGGCCCGTGGACGGGGCCAACGTCCTGACTTTC. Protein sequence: CASSIRPVDGANVLTF.

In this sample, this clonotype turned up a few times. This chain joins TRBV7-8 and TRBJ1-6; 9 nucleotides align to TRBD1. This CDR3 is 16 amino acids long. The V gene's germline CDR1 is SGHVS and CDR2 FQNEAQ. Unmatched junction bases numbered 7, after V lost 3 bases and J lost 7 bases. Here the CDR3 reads CASSFGQGKRNSPLHF. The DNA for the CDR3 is TGTGCCAGCAGCTTTGGACAGGGGAAAAGAAATTCACCCCTCCACTTT.

The CDR3 loop reads CASKTQGSNTEAFF. CDR3 nucleotide sequence: TGCGCCAGCAAAACACAGGGCTCGAACACTGAAGCTTTCTTT. V gene TRBV5-1 combines with J gene TRBJ1-1; tentatively, D is TRBD1 (6 bases). The CDR3 contains 14 residues. Germline V gives CDR1 SGHRS, CDR2 YFSETQ. V was shortened by 6 bases and J by 1 base, with 13 bases between the two germline ends.

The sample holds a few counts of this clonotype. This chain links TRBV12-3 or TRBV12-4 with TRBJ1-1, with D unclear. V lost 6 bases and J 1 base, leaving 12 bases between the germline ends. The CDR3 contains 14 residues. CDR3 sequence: CASSFTTQNTEAFF. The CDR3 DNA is TGTGCCAGCAGCTTCACAACACAGAACACTGAAGCTTTCTTT.

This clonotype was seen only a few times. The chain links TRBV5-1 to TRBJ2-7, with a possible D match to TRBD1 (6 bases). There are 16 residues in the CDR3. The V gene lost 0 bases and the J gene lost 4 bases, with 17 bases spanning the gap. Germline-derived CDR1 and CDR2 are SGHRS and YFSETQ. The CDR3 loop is CASSLAYPGHAYEQYV. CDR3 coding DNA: TGCGCCAGCAGCTTGGCCTATCCGGGACATGCTTACGAGCAGTACGTC.

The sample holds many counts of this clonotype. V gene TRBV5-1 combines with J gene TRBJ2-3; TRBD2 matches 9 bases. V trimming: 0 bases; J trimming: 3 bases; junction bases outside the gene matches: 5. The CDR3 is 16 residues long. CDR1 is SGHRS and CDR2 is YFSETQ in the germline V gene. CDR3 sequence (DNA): TGCGCCAGCAGCTTGGATCCGGGACTAGCAACAGATACGCAGTATTTT. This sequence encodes CASSLDPGLATDTQYF.

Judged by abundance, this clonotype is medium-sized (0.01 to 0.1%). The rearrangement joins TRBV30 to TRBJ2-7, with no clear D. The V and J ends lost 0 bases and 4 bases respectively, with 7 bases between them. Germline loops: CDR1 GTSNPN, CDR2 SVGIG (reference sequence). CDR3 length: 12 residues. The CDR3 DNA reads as TGTGCCTGGAGTGTGGATCGATACGAGCAGTACTTC. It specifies CAWSVDRYEQYF. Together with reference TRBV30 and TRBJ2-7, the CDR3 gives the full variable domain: SQTIHQWPATLVQPVGSPLSLECTVEGTSNPNLYWYRQAAGRGLQLLFYSVGIGQISSEVPQNLSASRPQDRQFILSSKKLLLSDSGFYLCAWSVDRYEQYFGPGTRLTVT.